The 23 T cell receptor beta chains presented below share a single source sample, sequenced in a study of T cell repertoires in cytomegalovirus infection. TCRdb passed the reads through MiXCR, listing each CDR3 protein once. The data show around 490,000 distinct CDR3 sequences, less than 30% seen once. The material sequenced was PBMCs. Receptor source: a human donor in good health (CMV status not recorded). Some clones in this sample may be carry-over from other donors' samples.

This clonotype was seen a few times. The chain joins TRBV7-9 to TRBJ2-1; 8 bases are a match to TRBD2. Per germline, CDR1 SEHNR and CDR2 FQNEAQ (reference sequence). This CDR3 spans 15 amino acids. The V gene end was trimmed by 3 bases and the J gene end by 4 bases; junction bases not matched to a gene: 5. In nucleotides, the CDR3 is TGTGCCAGCAGCTTCGGGGGGGACGTTTACAATGAGCAGTTCTTC. Encoded protein: CASSFGGDVYNEQFF.

This clonotype was seen ten or more times. The chain employs TRBV4-1 and TRBJ2-7; 11 bases match TRBD2. CDR1 and CDR2 from the germline V gene are MGHRA and YSYEKL. V lost 1 base, J lost 4 bases, and 6 bases stayed unmatched. The CDR3 totals 16 residues. The CDR3 region is CASSQGLAGGRYEQYV. The CDR3 DNA follows: TGCGCCAGCAGCCAAGGTCTAGCGGGAGGCCGATACGAGCAGTACGTC.

As for this clonotype: Lacking the conserved final phenylalanine or tryptophan, this CDR3 likely reflects a read error. V usage is TRBV18 and J usage is TRBJ1-5, with D perhaps matching TRBD1 (5 bases). Trimming removed 3 bases from V and 3 bases from J, with 9 bases in between. CDR3 length: 14 amino acids. In germline, CDR1 is KGHSH, CDR2 LQKENI. Written as DNA, the CDR3 is TGTGCCAGCTCACCGACAGAGTTCAATCAGCCCCAGCATATT. This codes for CASSPTEFNQPQHI.

This clonotype was observed a single time. The V call is TRBV19, the J call TRBJ1-2; D possibly corresponds to TRBD1 (6 bases). V was shortened by 2 bases and J by 8 bases, with 15 bases between the two germline ends. The V gene's germline CDR1 is LNHDA and CDR2 SQIVND (reference sequence). The CDR3 runs 14 residues. This CDR3 is CASSISAGDSGYTF. The CDR3 bases are TGTGCCAGTAGTATATCAGCAGGGGATTCCGGCTACACCTTC.

This clonotype was observed a handful of times. The V call is TRBV6-6, the J call TRBJ2-5, with a tentative D call TRBD1 (6 bases). This CDR3 spans 16 amino acids. Germline assignment: CDR1 MNHNY and CDR2 SVGAGI (reference sequence). The V end lost 6 bases, the J end lost 5 bases, and 22 bases lay between the germline ends. The chain's CDR3 is CASSHPQVWGRETQYF. In DNA, the CDR3 is TGTGCCAGCAGCCATCCACAGGTTTGGGGGCGGGAGACCCAGTACTTC.

This rearrangement joins TRBV20-1 to TRBJ2-5, with D hard to call. In germline, CDR1 is DFQATT, CDR2 SNEGSKA (reference sequence). V was shortened by 0 bases and J by 5 bases, with 13 bases between the two germline ends. The CDR3 is 14 amino acids. This CDR3 reads CSARDPVGRETQYF. For the CDR3, the DNA is TGCAGTGCTAGAGACCCAGTGGGTCGCGAGACCCAGTACTTC.

This clonotype appeared many times. The rearrangement uses TRBV11-2 and TRBJ1-1; D perhaps matches TRBD1 (6 bases). The CDR3 has 14 residues. Germline V gene data show CDR1 as SGHAT and CDR2 as FQNNGV. Trimming took off 4 bases at V and 6 bases at J, with 15 bases between the two ends. This CDR3 is CASSSLGSGAEAFF. The CDR3 DNA is TGTGCCAGCAGCTCCCTAGGTTCAGGGGCTGAAGCTTTCTTT.

CDR3 amino acids: CASSLLREPHMNTEAFF. The CDR3 coding sequence is TGTGCCAGCAGCTTACTTAGGGAACCTCACATGAACACTGAAGCTTTCTTT. The chain uses TRBV7-2 and TRBJ1-1; no definite D call. With 2 bases removed from V and 0 bases from J, the gap between germline ends came to 16 bases. There are 17 residues in the CDR3. Germline V lookup: CDR1 SGHTA, CDR2 FQGNSA.

This clonotype was counted at least ten times. The chain employs TRBV27 and TRBJ1-1; D call uncertain. The ends were cut back, 5 bases at V and 0 bases at J, with 7 bases in the middle. CDR1 MNHEY and CDR2 SMNVEV come from the germline V gene (reference sequence). CDR3 length: 13 residues. This chain's CDR3 is CASSPSLNTEAFF. As DNA, the CDR3 is TGTGCCAGCAGTCCCTCGTTGAACACTGAAGCTTTCTTT.

The J gene is TRBJ1-1, the V gene TRBV28; D gene unclear. Germline V CDR1 and CDR2: MDHEN, SYDVKM. This CDR3 region has 11 residues. V gave up 3 bases and J gave up 8 bases, with 7 bases separating them. Here the CDR3 DNA reads TGTGCCAGCAGTTTTGTAGGGGAAGCTTTCTTT. This encodes CASSFVGEAFF.

A word on this clonotype: A much larger clone sits a single nucleotide away, making a read error possible. The V call is TRBV7-2, the J call TRBJ1-1; possibly TRBD1 for D (6 bases). V shed 1 base and J shed 7 bases, with 10 bases lying between them. The CDR3 runs to 13 residues. The germline gives CDR1 SGHTA, CDR2 FQGNSA. CDR3 in DNA: TGTGCCAGCAGCTTAGTCAGGGGCGATGAAGCTTTCTTT. It translates to CASSLVRGDEAFF.

This clonotype was seen at least ten times. The V call is TRBV7-2, the J call TRBJ2-3, with D tentatively TRBD1 or TRBD2 (5 bases each). The germline V gene has CDR1 SGHTA and CDR2 FQGNSA. The V end lost 5 bases, the J end lost 4 bases, and 16 bases lay between the germline ends. This CDR3 has 15 residues. The CDR3 nucleotides read TGTGCCAGCAGCCCCAGTTGGGGGTTTGCAGATACGCAGTATTTT. It codes for CASSPSWGFADTQYF. Full variable domain (outside the CDR3, taken from reference TRBV7-2 and TRBJ2-3): GAGVSQSPSNKVTEKGKDVELRCDPISGHTALYWYRQSLGQGLEFLIYFQGNSAPDKSGLPSDRFSAERTGGSVSTLTIQRTQQEDSAVYLCASSPSWGFADTQYFGPGTRLTVL.

This clonotype was seen many times. V and J are TRBV7-2 and TRBJ2-3; the D gene is possibly TRBD2 (6 bases). Germline V gene data show CDR1 as SGHTA and CDR2 as FQGNSA. This CDR3 is built from 13 residues. Trimming stripped 3 bases from V and 6 bases from J, with 10 bases between. CDR3 DNA sequence: TGTGCCAGCAGCTTGAGGGAGGTGGATACGCAGTATTTT. Translated, it gives CASSLREVDTQYF.

This clonotype occurred many times. CDR3 nucleotides: TGTGCCAGCAGCTTAGGGGCGGGGAACTTTTCACCCCTCCACTTT. It codes for CASSLGAGNFSPLHF. The gene calls are TRBV7-8 and TRBJ1-6, with D uncertain. Germline lookup yields CDR1 SGHVS and CDR2 FQNEAQ. Trimming took off 1 base at V and 9 bases at J, with 13 bases between the two ends. The CDR3 spans 15 residues. Together with reference TRBV7-8 and TRBJ1-6, the CDR3 gives the full variable domain: GAGVSQSPRYKVAKRGQDVALRCDPISGHVSLFWYQQALGQGPEFLTYFQNEAQLDKSGLPSDRFFAERPEGSVSTLKIQRTQQEDSAVYLCASSLGAGNFSPLHFGNGTRLTVT.

This clonotype was counted between two and nine times. The chain uses TRBV28 and TRBJ2-4, with D possibly being TRBD2 (5 bases). V was cut by 7 bases and J by 1 base, with 17 bases left in between. The CDR3 loop spans 16 amino acids. Germline V lookup: CDR1 MDHEN, CDR2 SYDVKM. The CDR3 here is CASTPSGFRAKNIQYF. The CDR3 DNA sequence: TGTGCCAGCACCCCCTCGGGGTTTAGGGCCAAAAACATTCAGTACTTC.

This clonotype showed up just a few times. J is TRBJ2-6 and V is TRBV9; a weak D match, TRBD1 (5 bases). The CDR3 contains 16 residues. Germline lookup yields CDR1 SGDLS and CDR2 YYNGEE. Trimming removed 3 bases at V and 2 bases at J, with 12 bases between. In nucleotides, the CDR3 is TGTGCCAGCAGCGGAACAGGCAGACCTGGGGCCAACGTCCTGACTTTC. This sequence encodes CASSGTGRPGANVLTF.

The V call is TRBV10-3, the J call TRBJ1-2; D uncertain. V lost 0 bases and J lost 7, with 18 bases in between. Germline lookup yields CDR1 ENHRY and CDR2 SYGVKD. CDR3 length: 16 residues. The CDR3 loop reads CAISESNPKTRSGYTF. The CDR3 nucleotides are TGTGCCATCAGTGAGTCTAATCCCAAGACTCGTTCTGGCTACACCTTC.

This clonotype has only a few counts. The chain combines TRBV6-2 or TRBV6-3 with TRBJ2-3, with 7 bases matching TRBD2. The CDR3 is 15 residues long. Germline values: CDR1 MNHEY, CDR2 SVGEGT. Trimming took 2 bases from V and 8 from J; bases not matched to a gene: 10. CDR3 residues: CASSYSGTSRVTQYF. The DNA for the CDR3 is TGTGCCAGCAGTTACAGCGGGACCTCCCGGGTTACGCAGTATTTT.

This clonotype came up many times. In DNA form, the CDR3 reads TGTGCCAGCAGCCGGAGCGGGGATACGCAGTATTTT. Encoded protein: CASSRSGDTQYF. V and J are TRBV7-2 and TRBJ2-3, with D maybe TRBD2 (6 bases). Germline V gene sequence: CDR1 SGHTA, CDR2 FQGNSA. The V and J ends lost 5 bases and 6 bases respectively, with 9 bases between them. The length of the CDR3 is 12 residues.

The table lists this clonotype with a few counts. The J gene is TRBJ1-5, the V gene TRBV20-1; D not certain. This CDR3 contains 13 residues. Germline loops: CDR1 DFQATT, CDR2 SNEGSKA (reference sequence). The V end lost 1 base, the J end lost 5 bases, and 9 bases lay between the germline ends. CDR3 residues: CSARVQWDQPQHF. Written as DNA, the CDR3 is TGCAGTGCTAGAGTTCAGTGGGATCAGCCCCAGCATTTT.

This rearrangement joins TRBV10-3 to TRBJ2-1; 9 positions match TRBD2. Per germline, CDR1 ENHRY and CDR2 SYGVKD. The CDR3 has 17 residues. The trim removed 8 bases at V and 1 base at J, leaving 12 bases unmatched. The CDR3 nucleotides are TGTGCCATCGGGTCCCTAGCGGGAAGTGAATCCTACAATGAGCAGTTCTTC. This sequence encodes CAIGSLAGSESYNEQFF.

This chain connects TRBV7-2 to TRBJ2-7; 8 nucleotides agree with TRBD1. This CDR3 has 13 amino acids. V was clipped by 0 bases and J by 6 bases; unmatched bases: 1. Germline-derived CDR1 and CDR2 are SGHTA and FQGNSA. Here the CDR3 reads CASSLADRAEQYV. Written as DNA, the CDR3 is TGTGCCAGCAGCTTAGCGGACAGGGCCGAGCAGTACGTC.

This clonotype turned up a few times. The V call is TRBV28, the J call TRBJ2-5; 10 bases are shared with TRBD1. The V segment lost 4 bases and the J segment 1 base; nucleotides outside the gene matches: 12. Germline CDR1 and CDR2: MDHEN and SYDVKM. The CDR3 has 18 amino acids. As DNA, the CDR3 is TGTGCCAGCAGTTCCCGACCAACGGACAGGGGGGCCCAAGAGACCCAGTACTTC. Translating it yields CASSSRPTDRGAQETQYF.